The clone carrying this T cell receptor beta chain appeared once. Its antigen is as yet unknown. These data originate in a study of CD8 T cells in ankylosing spondylitis. Study results and limitations: According to the report, clones linked to the disease were significantly enriched in matched synovial fluid samples taken from ankylosing spondylitis patients. A CD8+ phenotype characterized the disease-linked clones, which were relatively rare in peripheral blood.

MiXCR was run by TCRdb on the 5' RACE reads, yielding one entry per CDR3 protein. The table records roughly 180,000 distinct CDR3 sequences, roughly 10% of them present only once. This TCR derives from a female donor with ankylosing spondylitis or in good health (not recorded which). The source material was blood, either unsorted or a sorted T cell fraction (not recorded which).

The CDR3: CATSDLDNEQFF. In DNA form, the CDR3 reads TGTGCCACCAGTGATCTGGACAATGAGCAGTTCTTC. The chain carries TRBV24-1 and TRBJ2-1, with unresolved D. The V gene's germline CDR1 is KGHDR and CDR2 SFDVKD. The V gene lost 3 bases and the J gene lost 5 bases, with 4 bases spanning the gap. This CDR3 is built from 12 residues.